Below, 5 T cell receptor beta chains from the same sample are listed, as sequenced in a study of human T cells and chemical hapten exposure. Each CDR3 protein gets one entry after TCRdb re-called the RACE reads with MiXCR. The table lists approximately 370,000 distinct CDR3 sequences, around 5.5% of them singletons. Time point in this sample: pre-sensitization, week 0. Treatment here: therapeutic diphenylcyclopropenone sensitization with weekly scalp DPC. The sequencing here drew on whole blood, taken in connection with sensitization to the hapten diphenylcyclopropenone (DPC). These receptors came from a young woman with alopecia areata. Some clones in this sample may be carry-over from other donors' samples.

The chain recombines TRBV4-2 with TRBJ2-7, with no clear D. The CDR3 is 13 amino acids. The germline V and J ends were trimmed by 0 bases and 5 bases, with 8 bases remaining between them. Germline V gene lookup returns CDR1 LGHNA and CDR2 YNFKEQ. CDR3 protein: CASSQDGVHEQYF. In DNA, the CDR3 is TGTGCCAGCAGCCAAGATGGGGTACACGAGCAGTACTTC.

The chain recombines TRBV6-2 or TRBV6-3 with TRBJ1-2; D might be TRBD1 (6 bases). The germline CDR1 and CDR2 sequences are MNHEY and SVGEGT. The CDR3 is made up of 11 amino acids. The V end was cut by 8 bases, the J end by 8 bases, with 12 bases between. The CDR3 DNA sequence: TGTGCCAGCGGGAGGACAGAAGGCTACACCTTC. Protein sequence: CASGRTEGYTF.

This rearrangement joins TRBV4-2 to TRBJ1-1, with a tentative D call TRBD1 (6 bases). Germline V gives CDR1 LGHNA, CDR2 YNFKEQ. V was cut by 0 bases and J by 0 bases, with 17 bases left in between. The CDR3 runs to 18 residues. DNA for the CDR3: TGTGCCAGCAGCCAAGATCGGGGGCAGCGATACATGAACACTGAAGCTTTCTTT. It yields the protein CASSQDRGQRYMNTEAFF.

This clonotype has ten or more counts. This chain links TRBV7-2 with TRBJ1-1, with 8 bases identical to TRBD1. V gave up 6 bases and J gave up 4 bases; unmatched junction bases: 4. CDR3 length: 13 residues. Germline assignment: CDR1 SGHTA and CDR2 FQGNSA. The CDR3: CASSRTGTTEAFF. CDR3 DNA: TGTGCCAGCAGTCGGACAGGGACCACTGAAGCTTTCTTT.

This clonotype was recorded a few times. The CDR3 here is CASSFSLAGGQESGEQFF. CDR3 nucleotides: TGTGCCAGCAGTTTCTCGCTAGCGGGGGGGCAAGAGTCGGGTGAGCAGTTCTTC. The V and J genes are TRBV6-2 or TRBV6-3 and TRBJ2-1; 12 bases agree with TRBD2. The CDR3 has 18 residues. J was trimmed by 9 bases and V by 4 bases; bases with no gene match: 16. Germline values: CDR1 MNHEY, CDR2 SVGEGT.